A selection of T cell receptor beta chains follows, all from one sample in a study of shared clonotypes between healthy human individuals. Only in-frame clones appear in the TCRdb table, and some are missing; sequencing was by immunoSEQ multiplex PCR. The table shows 1,400,000 or so clones, with less than 99% occurring only once. The sample consisted of naive CD4+ T cells sorted from blood. The receptors originated from a man aged 30-40 years in good health. Both conserved end residues are part of each CDR3. A D gene is named only where the DNA matches it firmly. Clone sizes are given selectively: once, few, many, or a class where the clone is expanded.

TRBV6-5	TRBD1	.	TRBJ1-5	TGTGCCAGCAGGGGGACAGGGGGCGGACAGCCCCAGCATTTT	CASRGTGGGQPQHF
TRBV23-1	TRBD1	.	TRBJ1-5	TGCGCCAGCAGTCAATCTCGGAAGTGGGACAGGGGACAGAATCAGCCCCAGCATTTT	CASSQSRKWDRGQNQPQHF
TRBV28	.	.	TRBJ2-1	TGTGCCAGCAGTTTACCCGGGACTTGGCAGTTCTTC	CASSLPGTWQFF
TRBV7-3	TRBD2	.	TRBJ2-2	TGTGCCAGCAGCTTACTCGGGGGGAGAGTCACCGGGGAGCTGTTTTTT	CASSLLGGRVTGELFF
TRBV7-2	TRBD2	.	TRBJ2-7	TGTGCCAGCAGCCCTACTAGCGGGAGCTCGAGTGAGCAGTACTTC	CASSPTSGSSSEQYF
TRBV5-6	TRBD2	.	TRBJ2-1	TGTGCCAGCAGCTTCCGGACTAGCGCCTACAATGAGCAGTTCTTC	CASSFRTSAYNEQFF
TRBV5-6	TRBD1	.	TRBJ2-7	TGTGCCAGCAGCTTTAGTGACAGGGGGAACGAGCAGTACTTC	CASSFSDRGNEQYF
TRBV5-1	.	.	TRBJ2-1	TGCGCCAGCAGCTTGGAATCTAGCGAGTACAATGAGCAGTTCTTC	CASSLESSEYNEQFF
TRBV28	TRBD2	.	TRBJ2-1	TGTGCCAGCAGTTTACCGGGAGGGCCAAATAAGCAGTTCTTC	CASSLPGGPNKQFF
TRBV5-1	.	.	TRBJ2-5	TGCGCCAGCAGCTTGGCCCTCGCCAGGGAAGAGACCCAGTACTTC	CASSLALAREETQYF
TRBV27	.	.	TRBJ2-5	TGTGCCAGCAGTTTCCTCGGACAGAACCAAGAGACCCAGTACTTC	CASSFLGQNQETQYF
TRBV19	.	.	TRBJ1-2	TGTGCCAGTAGCGTAGGACAGACCTATGGCTACACCTTC	CASSVGQTYGYTF
TRBV5-4	.	.	TRBJ2-3	TGTGCCAGCAGCTTGGCCGGAGCCCGGACAGATACGCAGTATTTT	CASSLAGARTDTQYF
TRBV6-6	TRBD1	.	TRBJ1-1	TGTGCCAGCACCGGCCGGCAGGGGGCTAAAGGAGCTTTCTTT	CASTGRQGAKGAFF
TRBV7-9	.	.	TRBJ2-7	TGTGCCAGCAGCCCCGGGAGCAAGGGCGAGCAGTACTTC	CASSPGSKGEQYF
TRBV6-1	.	.	TRBJ1-1	TGTGCCAGCAGTGAAAGGGGCGCGGGGGACACTGAAGCTTTCTTT	CASSERGAGDTEAFF
TRBV19	.	.	TRBJ2-6	TGTGCCAGTAAGATGGGACTTTTTAACTCTGGGGCCAACGTCCTGACTTTC	CASKMGLFNSGANVLTF
TRBV11-2	TRBD1	.	TRBJ1-1	TGTGCCAGCAGCTTAGCCGGGACAGCGAACACTGAAGCTTTCTTT	CASSLAGTANTEAFF
TRBV19	TRBD2	.	TRBJ2-1	TGTGCCAGTAGTATAGGGCGCCTAGCGGGAGGCAATGAGCAGTTCTTC	CASSIGRLAGGNEQFF
TRBV2	.	.	TRBJ1-1	TGTGCCAGCGGGGGGGGACACCCGAACACTGAAGCTTTCTTT	CASGGGHPNTEAFF
TRBV10-2	TRBD1	once	TRBJ2-6	TGCGCCAGCAGTGAGCCGACAGGGGTTGGGGCCAACGTCCTGACTTTC	CASSEPTGVGANVLTF
TRBV9	TRBD1	.	TRBJ1-1	TGTGCCAGCAGCGTAGATACGGGACAGGGGAACACTGAAGCTTTCTTT	CASSVDTGQGNTEAFF
TRBV9	.	.	TRBJ2-6	TGTGCCAGCAGCCTGCGCCCCCACTCTGGGGCCAACGTCCTGACTTTC	CASSLRPHSGANVLTF
TRBV29-1	.	.	TRBJ1-2	TGCAGCGTTGAAGATCTTGCGGGGGGTGGCTACACCTTC	CSVEDLAGGGYTF
TRBV7-9	TRBD2	.	TRBJ2-3	TGTGCCAGCAGCTTCTGGGGGGGACTAGCGGCCCCAGATACGCAGTATTTT	CASSFWGGLAAPDTQYF
TRBV18	.	.	TRBJ2-1	TGTGCCAGCTCACCTGAGGACAGCTCCTACAATGAGCAGTTCTTC	CASSPEDSSYNEQFF
TRBV7-9	TRBD1	.	TRBJ2-7	TGTGCCAGCAGCCGCGTTACAGGGGGCGAGCAGTACTTC	CASSRVTGGEQYF
TRBV6-1	TRBD2	.	TRBJ2-5	TGTGCCAGCAGAGACGGACTAGCATTTGAGACCCAGTACTTC	CASRDGLAFETQYF
TRBV2	.	.	TRBJ2-5	TGTGCCAGCAACCTTCAAGAGACCCAGTACTTC	CASNLQETQYF
TRBV7-8	.	.	TRBJ1-4	TGTGCCAGCAGCTTATCGAGGGCTAATGAAAAACTGTTTTTT	CASSLSRANEKLFF